The clone carrying this T cell receptor beta chain was observed once. These data originate in a study of shared clonotypes between healthy human individuals. Germline V gene sequence: CDR1 MNHEY, CDR2 SMNVEV (reference sequence). V was clipped by 6 bases and J by 7 bases, with 14 bases between them. The CDR3 is 13 amino acids. Clones were sequenced by immunoSEQ multiplex PCR, and TCRdb holds only the in-frame ones, with some missing. The data contain roughly 2.5 million clones, around 94% of them singletons. Healthy HIV-negative adults with no recent acute infections or vaccinations were recruited as donors.

The TCR comes from a man between 18 and 35 years old in good health. This chain joins TRBV27 and TRBJ2-3, with TRBD2 as a possible D gene (5 bases). Sample: naive CD4+ T cells sorted from blood. Subset given: CD45RA+ positively selected. CDR3 residues: CASSKRGTYTQYF. In DNA form, the CDR3 reads TGTGCCAGCAGCAAACGGGGAACCTATACGCAGTATTTT.